This paragraph covers one TCR beta chain sequence. Which antigen it targets is not known. Base qualities were left out, and no much larger clone turns up one base away. Libraries were constructed by the immunoSEQ multiplex PCR assay. The multiplex PCR relied on a mix of 60 forward primers for TCR Vbeta segments and 13 reverse primers for TCR Jbeta segments. A multiplex PCR assay on genomic DNA amplified the CDR3 region of rearranged TCR beta genes. The Illumina HiSeq System was used to sequence the amplified TCR beta libraries as 87-base-pair reads. The authors processed their data as follows. Across the 500 to 700 repertoires, a later analysis counted tens of millions of unique TCR beta chains, 9.5 million to 13 million of which were shared by at least two donors. Raw reads were error-corrected and collapsed into unique sequences by a nearest-neighbor algorithm in which closely related sequences were merged to remove PCR and sequencing errors. V, D and J gene segments were assigned by aligning CDR3 sequences to IMGT reference sequences. Each retained sequence needed at least a six-nucleotide match to both a V gene segment and a J gene segment. A rearrangement was called productive if the CDR3 had no stop codons and remained in frame with V and J, and every other rearrangement was called non-productive. Following IMGT convention, CDR3 was defined as the stretch from the second conserved V-encoded cysteine to the conserved J-encoded phenylalanine. In an earlier analysis of 587 of the donors, sequences lacking an unambiguous match to a single V gene segment were excluded. In an earlier analysis of almost 600 of the donors, a V segment was called functional when productive rearrangements were above 56.7%, and segregating when the standard deviation between donors exceeded 5%. A statistical classification framework was built to diagnose cytomegalovirus status from the catalog of TCR beta chain sequences. V and J gene assignment, in a later analysis, came from comparing TCR nucleotide sequences with IMGT/GENE-DB human TR gene sequences. The TCRdist pipeline was used in a later analysis to assign CDR3 sequences and most-parsimonious VDJ recombination scenarios. A later analysis defined each TCR beta chain by its CDR3 amino acid sequence plus V-gene family, and excluded reads lacking a unique V-gene family. As a way to deal with suspected cross-contamination and a sequencing artifact, a later analysis dropped hundreds of nucleotide sequences that were highly shared and had low generation probability. A later analysis calculated a clonal expansion index for each public chain from normalized within-repertoire ranks of inferred template counts. A later analysis computed generation probabilities with a VDJ recombination model fitted to out-of-frame rearrangements, and checked the results against IGoR. A later analysis scored TCR-TCR, TCR-HLA and TCR-CMV co-occurrence with hypergeometric tests, applying a repertoire-size bias correction to TCR pairs. A later analysis estimated false discovery rates by permuting HLA or CMV assignments 20 times. A later analysis grouped co-occurring TCRs with DBSCAN, adding TCRdist sequence similarity when clustering within HLA-allele-positive subsets. Repertoires with fewer than 30,000 or more than 120,000 public chains, plus five repertoires with anomalous nucleotide sharing, were excluded from co-occurrence clustering. Imported from immuneACCESS, the table was reduced by TCRdb to in-frame sequences with V and J called. These copies leave out some clones; in studies compared against another copy, an unresolved V gene accounts for under half, and the cause of the remainder is not known. For V, J and clone size, that table is used; D and trimming come from the DNA. A total of 95,000 to 150,000 clones appear in this sample, 75% to 90% of them only once. The ten largest make up more than 2% of the sample.

The sample originates from a study of cytomegalovirus exposure and HLA in healthy donors (dated by TCRdb to the late 2010s). Broadly, across the study: An earlier analysis of 587 of the donors reported 250 to 300 Gb of sequence data and 90 million to 120 million unique TCR beta sequences obtained from some 170 million T cells. Donor age, sex, ethnicity and CMV serostatus were compiled together with the repertoire data. In a later genetic analysis, genome-wide SNP genotypes for about three fifths of the roughly 670 donors were used, and that subset was treated as a discovery cohort. Among roughly 400 genotyped donors of the cohort, an average of roughly 240,000 unique TCR beta nucleotide sequences were sequenced per donor, roughly a sixth of them non-productive. Besides the first cohort of around 700 subjects, a separate validation cohort made up of over 100 different subjects was used. The study aimed to test whether cataloging public T cell receptors could reveal signatures of past pathogen exposure. The study used immunosequencing to profile the T cell repertoires of about 670 subjects and linked those repertoires to cytomegalovirus serostatus. To predict cytomegalovirus infection status, the study brought together high-throughput TCR immunosequencing, statistical association of individual TCRs with disease status, and machine learning. Both class I and class II loci were covered by HLA typing, at four-digit resolution. Of the approximately 400 genotyped donors, approximately 80% fell in the genetic ancestry cluster associated with self-reported Caucasian donors. The number of donors typed differed by locus, with about 629-630 for A, B, C, DRB1 and DQB1, approximately 500 for DQA1, some 570 for DPA1, and 472 for DPB1. All discovery cohort repertoires had been generated on a single sequencing platform. A later analysis re-analyzed previously published TCR beta repertoires from 666 donors and added high-resolution HLA genotyping to study TCR occurrence patterns. Around 320 gigabases of sequencing data and tens of millions of unique TCR sequences were included in an early release covering roughly 700 HLA-typed donors. Roughly five DR-DQ haplotypes were treated as single units for association and clustering because of strong linkage in the cohort. In an earlier analysis of 587 of the donors, high-throughput TCR beta sequencing was used to judge whether each TCR beta V gene segment behaved as functional or pseudogenic. In the later analysis, no new phenotypic data were used to find candidate immune exposures; instead, reliance was placed on TCR beta sequences and their occurrence across donors. The full study reports these points: A cluster of highly shared sequence variants was judged likely to represent a technical artifact of the sequencing pipeline. In an earlier analysis of approximately 590 of the donors, most TCR beta V segments appeared in productive rearrangements about 90% or about 30% of the time, broadly matching IMGT annotations. When HLA alleles, especially DR and DQ, strongly co-occurred, TCR associations were difficult to assign to individual alleles. A few of the identified cytomegalovirus-associated TCR beta chains were confirmed in vitro to be specific for cytomegalovirus antigens. A total of 150 to 200 TCR beta chains were listed by the study as associated with cytomegalovirus. Because counts were too low, 15 or so rarely observed V segments, including chromosome 9 orphons, were excluded from the earlier analysis of some 540 of the donors. Because the 87-base-pair reads could not distinguish some IMGT-functional V segments, including TRBV6-2 and TRBV6-3, those segments were excluded. Linkage disequilibrium might explain the correlated functional status among segregating V segments, but an unknown experimental factor could not be ruled out. Because HLA typing was missing for some donors at each locus, association tests included only the typed subset. Specific HLA alleles were associated with around 18,000 TCR beta sequences at a false discovery rate of 0.05 in a later analysis. Presence/absence analyses assumed roughly uniform sequencing depth across donors, an assumption that may not hold. In a later analysis, several top co-occurrence clusters were reported to appear linked to parvovirus B19, influenza, CMV and Epstein-Barr virus. Compared with equally common non-associated chains, HLA-associated TCR beta chains in a later analysis were more clonally expanded and had lower generation probabilities. Across donors, most TCR sequences were observed very rarely, whereas some public TCRs were present in many individuals. Immune exposure information for the cohort was limited to CMV serostatus. In a later genetic analysis, a missense DCLRE1C variant was associated with V-gene and J-gene trimming of TCR beta chains, and the association was replicated in an independent cohort. According to a later analysis, TCR association rates differed among HLA loci, with DRB1 alleles showing the most associated TCRs and HLA-C alleles showing the fewest. Compared with the roughly 670-donor mean, donors in an Asian-associated ancestry cluster had fewer N-insertions in productive TCRs, according to a later genetic analysis. It was suggested by the authors that the approach could potentially be generalized to other disease states and immunological phenotypes. A later analysis found that most CMV-associated TCR beta chains appeared HLA-restricted, with HLA associations seemingly driven largely by CMV exposure. In this cohort, only TCR beta chains were sequenced, and detectable features were limited by the absence of alpha or paired-chain data. A further reported finding was that TCR beta sequences accurately predicted the HLA-A and HLA-B alleles for most subjects in the first cohort. Cytomegalovirus status was reported to be diagnosed by the classifier with high specificity and sensitivity in both the original and validation cohorts.

The cohort was made up of 666 healthy bone marrow donors. Cohort members were all nominally healthy when sampled, although unrecorded immune exposures were likely present. The donor was CMV seronegative and was included in the group of about 400 seronegative cohort members. Every donor gave a peripheral blood sample, and the peripheral blood mononuclear cells from that sample were used for TCR beta sequencing. Genomic DNA was extracted from the blood cell samples with the Qiagen DNeasy Blood Extraction Kit. CDR1 MDHEN and CDR2 SYDVKM were looked up in the germline V gene. At the junction V is shortened by 6 bases and J by 5 bases, with 19 bases in between. The CDR3 contains 15 residues, cysteine and phenylalanine counted. CDR3 DNA is the only sequence kept; it has 45 bases, read in frame from the first base.

The V and J genes are TRBV28 and TRBJ1-2, with the D gene too uncertain to name. The sequence derives from a man under 40 in good health and CMV-seronegative. Material for sequencing was PBMCs. This receptor carries the CDR3 CASRVQDLRDYGYTF. The DNA sequence is given as TGTGCCAGCAGGGTGCAGGACCTGAGGGATTATGGCTACACCTTC.